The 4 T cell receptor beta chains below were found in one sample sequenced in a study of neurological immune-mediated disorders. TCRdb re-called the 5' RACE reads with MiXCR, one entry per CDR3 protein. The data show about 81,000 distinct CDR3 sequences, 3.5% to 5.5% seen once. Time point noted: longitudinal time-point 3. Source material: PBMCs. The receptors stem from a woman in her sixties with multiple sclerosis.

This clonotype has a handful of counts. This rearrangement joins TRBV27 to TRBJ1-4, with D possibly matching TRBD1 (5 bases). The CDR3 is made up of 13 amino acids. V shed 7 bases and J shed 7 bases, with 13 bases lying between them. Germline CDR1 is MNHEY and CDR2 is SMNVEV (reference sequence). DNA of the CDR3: TGTGCCAGCACCCGAACGGGGGGTGAAAAACTGTTTTTT. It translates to CASTRTGGEKLFF.

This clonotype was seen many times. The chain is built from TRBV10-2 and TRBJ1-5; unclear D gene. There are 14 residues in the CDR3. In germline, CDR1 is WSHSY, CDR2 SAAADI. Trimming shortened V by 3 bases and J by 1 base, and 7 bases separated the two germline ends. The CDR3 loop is CASSDSDSNQPQHF. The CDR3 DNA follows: TGCGCCAGCAGTGATTCAGACAGCAATCAGCCCCAGCATTTT.

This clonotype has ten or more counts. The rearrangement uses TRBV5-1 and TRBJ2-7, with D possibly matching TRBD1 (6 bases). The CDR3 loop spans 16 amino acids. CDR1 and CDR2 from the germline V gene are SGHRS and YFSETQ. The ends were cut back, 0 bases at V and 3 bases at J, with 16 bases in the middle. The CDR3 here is CASSLDLSGALYEQYF. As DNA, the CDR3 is TGCGCCAGCAGCTTGGATCTATCAGGGGCCCTCTACGAGCAGTACTTC.

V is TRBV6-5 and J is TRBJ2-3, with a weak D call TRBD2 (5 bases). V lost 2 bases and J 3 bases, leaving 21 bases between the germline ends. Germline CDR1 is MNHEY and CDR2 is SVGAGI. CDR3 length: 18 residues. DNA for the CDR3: TGTGCCAGCAGTTACACTAGACCCGGGGTTGCCGGGACAGATACGCAGTATTTT. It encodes CASSYTRPGVAGTDTQYF.